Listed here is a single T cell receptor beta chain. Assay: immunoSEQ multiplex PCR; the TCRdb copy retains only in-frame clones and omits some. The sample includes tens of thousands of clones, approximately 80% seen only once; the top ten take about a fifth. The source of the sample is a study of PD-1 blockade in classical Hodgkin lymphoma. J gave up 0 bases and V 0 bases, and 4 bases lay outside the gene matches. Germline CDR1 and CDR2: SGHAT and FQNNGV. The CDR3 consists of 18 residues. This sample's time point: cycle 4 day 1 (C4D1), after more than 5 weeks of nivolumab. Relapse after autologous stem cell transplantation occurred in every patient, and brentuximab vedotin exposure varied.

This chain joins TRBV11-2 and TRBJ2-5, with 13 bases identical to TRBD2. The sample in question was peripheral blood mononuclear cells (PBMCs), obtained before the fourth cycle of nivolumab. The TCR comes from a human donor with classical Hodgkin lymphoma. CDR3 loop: CASSLERTSGGYQETQYF. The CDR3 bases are TGTGCCAGCAGCTTAGAGAGGACTAGCGGGGGTTACCAAGAGACCCAGTACTTC.